This T cell receptor (beta chain) comes out of a study of T cell repertoires in cytomegalovirus infection. Study-level information: In public TCR beta signatures, there were indications of both CMV infection and matching HLA type.

This clonotype occurred a few times. Its specificity is not known. V lost 5 bases and J lost 4, with 18 bases in between. This CDR3 is built from 16 residues. Looked up from germline, CDR1 is SGHTA and CDR2 is FQGNSA. TCRdb itself ran the reads through MiXCR, one entry per CDR3 protein. The sample has roughly 730,000 distinct CDR3 sequences, around a third seen once. The chain combines TRBV7-2 with TRBJ2-1; a weak D match, TRBD2 (6 bases). This sequence was found in a human donor in good health (CMV status not recorded). Some clones in this sample may be carry-over from other donors' samples. The input for sequencing was cultured PBMCs, taken from culture after CMV antigen stimulation. DNA of the CDR3: TGTGCCAGCAGCCCCCGGCCCGCGGGGAAATACAATGAGCAGTTCTTC. This gives the protein CASSPRPAGKYNEQFF.